The 30 T cell receptor beta chains reported below all come from one sample, sequenced in a study of follicular helper T cells after annual influenza vaccination. Time point in this sample: 2015-2016 season, pre-vaccination. Here immunoSEQ multiplex PCR was the method, and the copy in TCRdb shows in-frame clones only, minus some. Among over 10,000 clones, 80% were seen once, and the ten largest hold roughly 3.5%. The material sequenced was CXCR5+ CD38- circulating T follicular helper cells from blood, taken on the day of influenza vaccination. Subset reported: circulating Tfh, non-naive CD4+CXCR5+PD-1+ (ICOS+CD38+ or ICOS-CD38-). These receptors originate from an adult who received the influenza vaccine.

The chain is built from TRBV18 and TRBJ1-4; D gene unclear. The CDR3 loop spans 15 amino acids. The V gene's germline CDR1 is KGHSH and CDR2 LQKENI. V lost 4 bases to trimming and J lost 0 bases, with 9 bases between them. The CDR3 loop reads CASSRAAATNEKLFF. The CDR3 DNA is TGTGCCAGCTCACGAGCGGCCGCAACTAATGAAAAACTGTTTTTT.

The V gene is TRBV5-1, the J gene TRBJ1-2, with 10 nucleotides matching TRBD1. The length of the CDR3 is 12 residues. The J segment lost 10 bases and the V segment lost 4 bases, leaving 4 bases of the junction unmatched. Germline values: CDR1 SGHRS, CDR2 YFSETQ. CDR3 sequence: CASSEGQGIYTF. DNA for the CDR3: TGCGCCAGCAGCGAGGGACAGGGGATCTACACCTTC.

This chain uses TRBV5-6 with TRBJ1-2; 9 positions agree with TRBD1. Germline trimming cut 3 bases from V and 3 bases from J; bases unmatched to any gene: 3. CDR1 is SGHDT, CDR2 YYEEEE, per germline. This CDR3 comprises 14 residues. The CDR3 nucleotides read TGTGCCAGCAGCTGGACAGGGGTCGACTATGGCTACACCTTC. Amino acids: CASSWTGVDYGYTF.

This chain's CDR3 is CSVEGLGTEPYNEQFF. The CDR3 DNA reads TGCAGCGTTGAAGGTTTAGGGACCGAACCTTACAATGAGCAGTTCTTC. The gene calls are TRBV29-1 and TRBJ2-1; D possibly uses TRBD1 or TRBD2 (5 bases each). Trimming cost V 1 base and J 4 bases, with 17 bases left between them. CDR3 size: 16 residues. The germline CDR1 and CDR2 sequences are SQVTM and ANQGSEA.

The gene calls are TRBV7-2 and TRBJ1-5, with 7 positions matching TRBD1. The CDR3 length is 14 residues. Germline-derived CDR1 and CDR2 are SGHTA and FQGNSA. V lost 4 bases to trimming and J lost 4 bases; unmatched junction nucleotides: 4. DNA for the CDR3: TGTGCCAGCAGCTGGGGGACAGAGAATCAGCCCCAGCATTTT. As protein: CASSWGTENQPQHF.

This rearrangement joins TRBV7-6 to TRBJ1-5, with a possible D match to TRBD1 (6 bases). Trimming removed 1 base at V and 2 bases at J, with 9 bases between. From germline, CDR1 is SGHVS and CDR2 FNYEAQ. This CDR3 has 15 amino acids. This CDR3 reads CASSLGTAGNQPQHF. As DNA, the CDR3 is TGTGCCAGCAGCTTAGGGACAGCAGGCAATCAGCCCCAGCATTTT.

The chain carries TRBV9 and TRBJ2-3, with 7 bases matching TRBD1. The CDR3 extends over 16 amino acids. Per germline, CDR1 SGDLS and CDR2 YYNGEE. With V trimmed by 4 bases and J by 0 bases, 8 bases remained unmatched. CDR3 sequence reads: CASSLSDRASTDTQYF. The CDR3 region has the DNA TGTGCCAGCAGCCTTAGCGACAGGGCGAGCACAGATACGCAGTATTTT.

This clone was seen once. The rearrangement links TRBV29-1 to TRBJ2-2, with 7 bases that match TRBD1. Germline-derived CDR1 and CDR2 are SQVTM and ANQGSEA. The CDR3 sequence is 13 residues long. The CDR3 is CSAQGLNTGELFF. The CDR3 coding sequence is TGCAGTGCACAGGGGCTGAACACCGGGGAGCTGTTTTTT.

The chain couples TRBV9 to TRBJ1-6; 9 positions match TRBD1. V was pared by 4 bases and J by 8 bases, with 4 bases of the junction left unmatched. CDR1 is SGDLS, CDR2 YYNGEE, per germline. The CDR3 sequence is 14 residues long. CDR3 in amino acids: CASSPRQGDSPLHF. The CDR3 region has the DNA TGTGCCAGCAGCCCGAGACAGGGGGATTCACCCCTCCACTTT.

The chain recombines TRBV19 with TRBJ2-5; D not certain. V was clipped by 7 bases and J by 3 bases, with 12 bases between them. Germline V lookup: CDR1 LNHDA, CDR2 SQIVND (reference sequence). This CDR3 has 13 residues. Here the CDR3 DNA reads TGTGCCAGTAATAAGGGCCAGAAAGAGACCCAGTACTTC. Translated: CASNKGQKETQYF.

Here the CDR3 DNA reads TGTGCCAGCAGCTTCAACGGACCCGATGAAAAACTGTTTTTT. Its protein product is CASSFNGPDEKLFF. The genes are TRBV5-4 and TRBJ1-4, with D hard to call. This CDR3 is built from 14 residues. Deletions cut 2 bases from V and 6 bases from J, with 11 bases between. The germline gives CDR1 SGHNT, CDR2 YYREEE (reference sequence).

The V and J genes are TRBV29-1 and TRBJ1-1; D remains unclear. Germline values: CDR1 SQVTM, CDR2 ANQGSEA. Trimming removed 4 bases at V and 0 bases at J, with 12 bases between. The CDR3 is made up of 14 amino acids. CDR3 loop: CSVVMVGVNTEAFF. In nucleotides, the CDR3 is TGCAGCGTTGTCATGGTGGGAGTGAACACTGAAGCTTTCTTT.

This clone was picked up a small number of times. This sequence joins TRBV19 and TRBJ2-6; TRBD1 is a possible D gene (6 bases). Trimming shortened V by 4 bases and J by 3 bases, and 16 bases separated the two germline ends. CDR3 length: 17 residues. Germline CDR1 LNHDA, CDR2 SQIVND (reference sequence). The chain's CDR3 is CASSKKAGASGANVLTF. The CDR3 DNA follows: TGTGCCAGTAGTAAGAAGGCAGGGGCAAGTGGGGCCAACGTCCTGACTTTC.

The rearrangement uses TRBV2 and TRBJ1-4; D is unclear. This CDR3 spans 13 amino acids. Germline CDR1 is SNHLY and CDR2 is FYNNEI. The ends were cut back, 7 bases at V and 2 bases at J, with 8 bases in the middle. The CDR3 region has the DNA TGTGCCAGCACCCGGTCGACTAATGAAAAACTGTTTTTT. Translated: CASTRSTNEKLFF.

This sequence joins TRBV11-2 and TRBJ1-6; 7 nucleotides line up with TRBD1. The CDR3 runs 19 residues. Losses at the gene ends were 5 bases for V and 0 bases for J; bases not matched to a gene: 13. The germline V gene encodes CDR1 SGHAT and CDR2 FQNNGV. The CDR3 is CASSLQTGTESSYNSPLHF. CDR3 coding DNA: TGTGCCAGCAGCCTCCAGACCGGGACAGAGAGCTCCTATAATTCACCCCTCCACTTT. Variable domain in full (rest from reference TRBV11-2 and TRBJ1-6): EAGVAQSPRYKIIEKRQSVAFWCNPISGHATLYWYQQILGQGPKLLIQFQNNGVVDDSQLPKDRFSAERLKGVDSTLKIQPAKLEDSAVYLCASSLQTGTESSYNSPLHFGNGTRLTVT.

This clone was counted only a few times. The V call is TRBV19, the J call TRBJ2-7; D remains unclear. This CDR3 has 13 residues. The germline gives CDR1 LNHDA, CDR2 SQIVND (reference sequence). V was trimmed by 3 bases and J by 2 bases, leaving 8 bases between them. The CDR3 sequence: CASSIQAAYEQYF. The DNA of the CDR3 is TGTGCCAGTAGTATTCAGGCCGCCTACGAGCAGTACTTC. The entire variable domain, with the rest obtained from reference TRBV19 and TRBJ2-7, is as follows: DGGITQSPKYLFRKEGQNVTLSCEQNLNHDAMYWYRQDPGQGLRLIYYSQIVNDFQKGDIAEGYSVSREKKESFPLTVTSAQKNPTAFYLCASSIQAAYEQYFGPGTRLTVT.

The gene calls are TRBV18 and TRBJ1-1; D is unresolved. In germline, CDR1 is KGHSH, CDR2 LQKENI. V was cut by 2 bases and J by 2 bases, with 6 bases left in between. This CDR3 is built from 13 residues. CDR3 DNA: TGTGCCAGCTCACCAGGGATCAACACTGAAGCTTTCTTT. This sequence encodes CASSPGINTEAFF.

J is TRBJ1-2 and V is TRBV7-8, with a weak D call TRBD1 (6 bases). Germline V gives CDR1 SGHVS, CDR2 FQNEAQ. Trimming removed 3 bases at V and 4 bases at J, with 9 bases between. The CDR3 spans 13 residues. CDR3 sequence reads: CASSLAGAYGYTF. As DNA, the CDR3 is TGTGCCAGCAGCTTGGCGGGGGCCTATGGCTACACCTTC.

This chain joins TRBV15 and TRBJ1-1; perhaps TRBD1 as D (6 bases). The CDR3 runs to 15 residues. V lost 5 bases, J lost 1 base, and 14 bases lay in between. Germline CDR1 and CDR2: LNHNV and YYDKDF (reference sequence). CDR3 loop: CATSPQKGGNTEAFF. The CDR3 DNA sequence: TGTGCCACCAGCCCCCAGAAAGGGGGGAACACTGAAGCTTTCTTT. Full variable domain (remainder filled in from reference TRBV15 and TRBJ1-1): DAMVIQNPRYQVTQFGKPVTLSCSQTLNHNVMYWYQQKSSQAPKLLFHYYDKDFNNEADTPDNFQSRRPNTSFCFLDIRSPGLGDTAMYLCATSPQKGGNTEAFFGQGTRLTVV.

The rearrangement joins TRBV5-1 to TRBJ1-5, with 9 bases lining up with TRBD1. CDR1 is SGHRS and CDR2 is YFSETQ in the germline V gene. V lost 3 bases, J lost 1 base, and 5 bases stayed unmatched. This CDR3 is built from 16 residues. The CDR3, as DNA: TGCGCCAGCAGCTCGGACAGGGGTCTAAGCAATCAGCCCCAGCATTTT. Amino acid sequence: CASSSDRGLSNQPQHF.

The chain links TRBV5-5 to TRBJ2-5; D not certain. V lost 2 bases, J lost 2 bases, and 4 bases lay in between. Germline V gives CDR1 SGHKS, CDR2 YYEKEE (reference sequence). The CDR3 spans 12 residues. CDR3 amino acids: CASSLLQETQYF. CDR3 DNA: TGTGCCAGCAGCTTACTACAAGAGACCCAGTACTTC. The whole variable domain, remainder taken from reference TRBV5-5 and TRBJ2-5, is DAGVTQSPTHLIKTRGQQVTLRCSPISGHKSVSWYQQVLGQGPQFIFQYYEKEERGRGNFPDRFSARQFPNYSSELNVNALLLGDSALYLCASSLLQETQYFGPGTRLLVL.

The chain recombines TRBV11-2 with TRBJ2-7; 7 bases agree with TRBD1. The V segment lost 2 bases and the J segment 5 bases; nucleotides outside the gene matches: 9. The CDR3 runs to 15 residues. Per the germline V gene, CDR1 is SGHAT and CDR2 is FQNNGV. CDR3 amino acids: CASSLFPQGDHEQYF. CDR3 nucleotide sequence: TGTGCCAGCAGCTTATTCCCCCAGGGGGATCACGAGCAGTACTTC.

The V gene is TRBV11-3, the J gene TRBJ2-5; no firm D call. In germline, CDR1 is SGHNT, CDR2 YENEEA. The CDR3 is 16 amino acids. The germline V and J ends were trimmed by 0 bases and 2 bases, with 13 bases remaining between them. This CDR3 is CASSLENPPAQETQYF. The CDR3, as DNA: TGTGCCAGCAGCTTAGAAAACCCGCCAGCACAAGAGACCCAGTACTTC.

This clone was detected only once. The V and J genes are TRBV18 and TRBJ2-2; 10 positions agree with TRBD1. In germline, CDR1 is KGHSH, CDR2 LQKENI. Trimming at V came to 6 bases and at J to 0 bases, leaving 10 bases not matched to a gene. The length of the CDR3 is 18 residues. As DNA, the CDR3 is TGTGCCAGCTCCCCGGGACAGGGGTCATACTCGAACACCGGGGAGCTGTTTTTT. Translated: CASSPGQGSYSNTGELFF.

This clone was recorded a few times. This chain links TRBV4-1 with TRBJ1-1, with D possibly matching TRBD1 (5 bases). The CDR3 length is 16 residues. CDR1 is MGHRA and CDR2 is YSYEKL in the germline V gene. Trimming removed 1 base from V and 5 bases from J, with 17 bases in between. CDR3 loop: CASSQVGRRGWTEAFF. The CDR3 coding sequence is TGCGCCAGCAGCCAAGTCGGAAGAAGGGGATGGACTGAAGCTTTCTTT.

The chain couples TRBV7-2 to TRBJ2-7, with TRBD2 matching over 10 bases. CDR3 length: 15 amino acids. J lost 7 bases, V lost 4 bases, and 10 bases had no gene match. From germline, CDR1 is SGHTA and CDR2 FQGNSA. The CDR3 DNA sequence: TGTGCCAGCAGCTCCAGGACTAGCGGCCAGGGAGAGCAGTACTTC. The encoded protein is CASSSRTSGQGEQYF.

This chain links TRBV19 with TRBJ1-5; weak D call: TRBD1 (6 bases). CDR1 LNHDA and CDR2 SQIVND come from the germline V gene (reference sequence). The CDR3 loop spans 14 amino acids. Trimming removed 2 bases at V and 5 bases at J, with 10 bases between. Written as DNA, the CDR3 is TGTGCCAGTAGTATAACCGGGGGCGATCAGCCCCAGCATTTT. Protein: CASSITGGDQPQHF.

This chain joins TRBV7-9 and TRBJ2-1; D unclear. This CDR3 region has 17 residues. In germline, CDR1 is SEHNR, CDR2 FQNEAQ (reference sequence). V lost 1 base, J lost 2 bases, and 15 bases lay in between. CDR3 DNA: TGTGCCAGCAGCTTAGGGTCCACAGCTCGGGCCTACAATGAGCAGTTCTTC. This encodes CASSLGSTARAYNEQFF.

This sequence joins TRBV2 and TRBJ2-4, with D possibly matching TRBD1 (5 bases). The CDR3 length is 15 residues. With 6 bases removed from V and 0 bases from J, the gap between germline ends came to 12 bases. The V gene's germline CDR1 is SNHLY and CDR2 FYNNEI. CDR3 residues: CASSNRQLAKNIQYF. The CDR3 bases are TGTGCCAGCAGCAACAGACAGTTAGCCAAAAACATTCAGTACTTC.

The V and J genes are TRBV12-5 and TRBJ2-3; D is uncertain. Germline-derived CDR1 and CDR2 are LGHNT and FRNRAP. Trimming took off 3 bases at V and 6 bases at J, with 10 bases between the two ends. The CDR3 contains 13 residues. The CDR3, as DNA: TGTGCTAGTGGTTTTAGGCTCGACGATACGCAGTATTTT. It is translated as CASGFRLDDTQYF. The whole variable domain, filled in from reference TRBV12-5 and TRBJ2-3, reads DARVTQTPRHKVTEMGQEVTMRCQPILGHNTVFWYRQTMMQGLELLAYFRNRAPLDDSGMPKDRFSAEMPDATLATLKIQPSEPRDSAVYFCASGFRLDDTQYFGPGTRLTVL.